Below, one TCR beta chain is given with its context. The data stem from a study of blood T cell repertoires in COVID-19. Across the study: Some COVID-19 samples were acute and others convalescent; all came from the United States, Italy and Spain. In each case, the material was cDNA or gDNA derived from T cells, B-cell-depleted T cells, or PBMCs.

Authors' methods: For nucleated cells, counts were estimated from reference gene primer amplification. The table came from immunoSEQ multiplex PCR; TCRdb's copy has only in-frame clones and leaves some out. The V and J calls and clone size come from that table; D and trimming were worked out from the DNA. The sample contains around 45,000 clones, about 83% of which appear only once. V was pared by 6 bases and J by 8 bases, with 8 bases of the junction left unmatched. The CDR3 length is 14 residues. CDR1 and CDR2 (germline): SNHLY, FYNNEI. The sequencing input was peripheral blood. This TCR came from an elderly man in a cohort sampled during active COVID-19. The rearrangement uses TRBV2 and TRBJ2-1; 9 bases line up with TRBD2. The CDR3 is CASSISGLAHEQFF. The CDR3, as DNA: TGTGCCAGCAGCATATCGGGACTAGCCCATGAGCAGTTCTTC. The entire variable domain, with the rest obtained from reference TRBV2 and TRBJ2-1, is as follows: EPEVTQTPSHQVTQMGQEVILRCVPISNHLYFYWYRQILGQKVEFLVSFYNNEISEKSEIFDDQFSVERPDGSNFTLKIRSTKLEDSAMYFCASSISGLAHEQFFGPGTRLTVL.